The entry below describes one T cell receptor beta chain. Its matching antigen is unknown. The CDR3 consists of 11 residues. V was shortened by 0 bases and J by 7 bases, with 6 bases between the two germline ends. Germline lookup yields CDR1 DFQATT and CDR2 SNEGSKA (reference sequence). This record comes from a study of CD8 T cells in ankylosing spondylitis. TCRdb re-analysed the 5' RACE reads in MiXCR, keeping a single row per CDR3 protein. Of approximately 240,000 distinct CDR3 sequences listed, about 24% were seen once; the top ten hold roughly 0.6%. Overall study results and limits: Within peripheral blood, clones linked to disease were CD8+ and relatively rare. Some motif variants had been reported before (in reactive arthritis synovial fluid and blood). What seemed typical of ankylosing spondylitis blood was a TCR beta motif built from fewer than ten highly homologous variants. Significant enrichment of disease-linked clones was reportedly seen in matched ankylosing spondylitis synovial fluid.

The sequence was obtained from a male donor with ankylosing spondylitis or in good health (not recorded which). Source material: blood, either unsorted or a sorted T cell fraction (not recorded which). The chain carries TRBV20-1 and TRBJ1-2; no clear D gene. CDR3 region: CSARDSSGYTF. CDR3 in DNA: TGCAGTGCTAGAGATTCGTCTGGCTACACCTTC.